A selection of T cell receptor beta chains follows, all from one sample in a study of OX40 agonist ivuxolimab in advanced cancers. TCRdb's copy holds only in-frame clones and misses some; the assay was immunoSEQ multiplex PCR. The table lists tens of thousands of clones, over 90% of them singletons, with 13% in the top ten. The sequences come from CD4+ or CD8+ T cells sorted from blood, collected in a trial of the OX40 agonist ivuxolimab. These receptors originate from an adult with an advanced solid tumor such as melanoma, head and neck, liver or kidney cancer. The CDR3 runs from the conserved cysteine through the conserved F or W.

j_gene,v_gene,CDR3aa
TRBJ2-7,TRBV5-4,CASSLGRLYEQYF
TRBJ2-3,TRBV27,CASSLEAGGRDTQYF
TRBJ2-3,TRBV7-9,CASGPTGSSTDTQYF
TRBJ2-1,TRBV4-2,CASSQGLAGGNEQFF
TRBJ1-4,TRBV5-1,CASRWTATNEKLFF
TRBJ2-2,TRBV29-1,CSVRLASGELFF
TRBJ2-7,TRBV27,CASSSGQIYEQYF
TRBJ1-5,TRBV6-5,CASSVQPANQPQHF
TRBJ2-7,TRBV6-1,CASRPGQAAYEQYF
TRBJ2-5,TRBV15,CATSNREETQYF
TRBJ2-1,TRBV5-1,CASSSGTGTYNEQFF
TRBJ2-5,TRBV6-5,CASSYSNRGETQYF
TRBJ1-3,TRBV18,CASSPLGPGNTIYF
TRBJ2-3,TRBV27,CASSFVLAGVGTDTQYF
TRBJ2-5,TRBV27,CASSLAGFQDQETQYF
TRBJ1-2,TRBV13,CASSFGPPRHGYTF
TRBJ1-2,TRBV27,CASSPSGGADNYGYTF
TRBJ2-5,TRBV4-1,CASSQVGAWETQYF
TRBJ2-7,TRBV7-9,CASSLGHTYEQYF
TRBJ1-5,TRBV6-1,CASMVRSLSNQPQHF
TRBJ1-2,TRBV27,CASKELSGEDYGYTF
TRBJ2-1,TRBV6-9,CASSRSGGANEQFF
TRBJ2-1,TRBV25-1,CASSEYKVSYNEQFF
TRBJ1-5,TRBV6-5,CASSYSVGGDQPQHF